These 23 T cell receptor beta chains came from one sample sequenced in a study of CD8+ T cells in alopecia areata. cDNA prepared by RNA extraction and subsequent reverse transcription served as the template for sequencing. Sequenced by immunoSEQ multiplex PCR; TCRdb stores in-frame clones only, minus some. This sample carries 2,000 to 2,500 clones, none of them present only once. Time point here: mouse skin 3 weeks after grafting. This material consisted of skin, taken at week 3. The source of these receptors is a C3H/HeJ mouse with alopecia areata. The strain's MHC haplotype is H2-k.

By sample fraction, this clone is medium-sized. Mouse germline and gene names are used. The read ends 4 residues early relative to the CDR3; the germline J gene fills the gap. This chain joins TRBV13-1 and TRBJ2-7; TRBD1 agrees at 9 bases. The CDR3 runs to 12 residues. Germline loops: CDR1 NSHNY, CDR2 SYGAGN. CDR3 bases read: TGTGCCAGCAGTGGGACAGGGGAT. Translating it yields CASSGTGD. The CDR3, in full, reads CASSGTGDEQYF.

This clone was detected ten times or more. Genes and germline come from the mouse. Read coverage stops 4 residues before the CDR3 terminus; the germline J gene supplies the remainder. The rearrangement links TRBV12-2 to TRBJ2-5; 11 bases align to TRBD2. The CDR3 spans 14 residues. Germline loops: CDR1 SGHLS, CDR2 HYDKME. The DNA read from the CDR3 is TGTGCCAGCTCTCTCGACTGGGGGGGAGAC. Its protein product is CASSLDWGGD. The full CDR3 is CASSLDWGGDTQYF.

This clone was recorded at least ten times. Mouse gene names apply. The CDR3 goes on 4 residues after the read ends, and that part is filled in from the germline J gene. The rearrangement joins TRBV13-1 to TRBJ2-5; TRBD2 aligns across 7 bases. Unmatched junction bases numbered 7, after V lost 3 bases and J lost 0 bases. Per the germline V gene, CDR1 is NSHNY and CDR2 is SYGAGN. There are 16 residues in the CDR3. CDR3 DNA (partial): TGTGCCAGCAGTGGTCCGGGACTGAGTAACCAAGAC. Residues: CASSGPGLSNQD. The CDR3, in full, reads CASSGPGLSNQDTQYF.

Many counts were recorded for this clone. Here the gene names and germline are mouse. The CDR3 goes on 4 residues after the read ends, and that part is filled in from the germline J gene. The V gene is TRBV13-2, the J gene TRBJ2-1, with TRBD2 matching 13 bases. From germline, CDR1 is NNHNN and CDR2 SYGAGS (reference sequence). The CDR3 sequence is 14 residues long. CDR3 loop: CASGWTGGATEQFF. Partial CDR3 DNA: TGTGCCAGCGGTTGGACTGGGGGGGCCACT.

This clone counts as large (0.1 to 1%). Mouse gene names apply. Sequencing ends 4 residues short of the CDR3 end; the germline J gene provides the rest. The chain links TRBV13-3 to TRBJ2-7; a weak D match, TRBD1 (7 bases). The germline CDR1 and CDR2 sequences are NNHDY and SYVADS. The CDR3 runs 13 residues. The CDR3 DNA, read in part, is TGTGCCAGCAGTGAACCAGGGGGGTAT. Residues: CASSEPGGY. The entire CDR3 protein is CASSEPGGYEQYF.

Of note for this clone: The germline and genes are mouse ones. The sequence runs out 4 residues before the end of the CDR3; the remainder is reconstructed from the germline J gene. V and J are TRBV31 and TRBJ1-2; 7 bases are a match to TRBD1. The V and J ends lost 0 bases and 2 bases, in that order; junction bases with no gene match: 3. The CDR3 extends over 14 amino acids. Germline loops: CDR1 GKSSPN, CDR2 SITVG. Partial CDR3 DNA: TGTGCCTGGAGTCTAGTAGGGGGCAACTCC. It yields the protein CAWSLVGGNS. The CDR3 reads in full as CAWSLVGGNSDYTF.

By proportion, this clone is medium-sized. Genes and germline are mouse. The observed sequence ends 4 residues before the CDR3 terminus, with the missing tail filled in from the germline J gene. The chain couples TRBV13-1 to TRBJ1-1; no clear D. Germline CDR1 and CDR2: NSHNY and SYGAGN. The V gene lost 3 bases and the J gene lost 0 bases, with 3 bases spanning the gap. The CDR3 length is 12 residues. The CDR3 bases that were read are TGTGCCAGCAGTGGTGCAAACACA. As protein: CASSGANT. The entire CDR3 protein reads CASSGANTEVFF.

This clone qualifies as medium-sized (0.01 to 0.1%). The gene names here belong to mouse. The read finishes 4 residues shy of the CDR3 end, and the germline J gene is used to complete it. This rearrangement joins TRBV13-3 to TRBJ2-1, with 8 bases fitting TRBD1. Germline trimming cut 5 bases from V and 1 base from J; bases unmatched to any gene: 2. Germline V gene data show CDR1 as NNHDY and CDR2 as SYVADS. The CDR3 totals 14 residues. CDR3 sequence reads: CASRDRANYAEQFF. The covered CDR3 bases are TGTGCCAGCAGGGACAGGGCCAACTATGCT.

Sample share makes this clone medium-sized (0.01 to 0.1%). Gene names denote mouse genes. The CDR3 end falls 4 residues outside the read, so it is completed with the germline J gene. The V and J genes are TRBV19 and TRBJ2-7; perhaps TRBD2 as D (7 bases). Germline values: CDR1 FNHDT, CDR2 SITEND (reference sequence). There are 13 residues in the CDR3. The CDR3 loop reads CASSIVGGDEQYF. The CDR3 bases that were read are TGTGCCAGCAGTATTGTGGGGGGCGAT. The whole variable domain, remainder taken from reference TRBV19 and TRBJ2-7, is GGIITQTPKFLIGQEGQKLTLKCQQNFNHDTMYWYRQDSGKGLRLIYYSITENDLQKGDLSEGYDASREKKSSFSLTVTSAQKNEMAVFLCASSIVGGDEQYFGPGTRLTVL.

This clone has a count of ten or more. These gene names are mouse names. Read coverage stops 4 residues before the CDR3 terminus; the germline J gene supplies the remainder. This chain uses TRBV29 with TRBJ2-1; 10 bases agree with TRBD1. There are 14 residues in the CDR3. Germline V gene lookup returns CDR1 MSHET and CDR2 SYDVDS. Incomplete CDR3 DNA: TGTGCTAGCAGTTTCTGGGACAGGGGTACT. Protein sequence: CASSFWDRGT. The full CDR3 is CASSFWDRGTEQFF.

This clone has at least ten counts. A read error is the likely source, as a far larger clone sits one nucleotide away. The genes are named according to mouse. The CDR3 end is not reached by the read, which stops 4 residues before it; the germline J gene fills it in. This chain uses TRBV29 with TRBJ1-2; 7 bases agree with TRBD1. Germline V gives CDR1 MSHET, CDR2 SYDVDS. Germline trimming cut 5 bases from V and 0 bases from J; bases unmatched to any gene: 3. The CDR3 sequence is 14 residues long. CDR3 protein: CASSRDSANSDYTF. CDR3 bases read: TGTGCTAGCAGTCGGGACAGTGCAAACTCC.

By sample fraction, this clone is large. The germline and genes are mouse ones. CDR3 DNA (partial): TGTGCCAGCAGTGATACAGGGTATGCT. Translation gives CASSDTGYA. The full CDR3 sequence reads CASSDTGYAEQFF. J is TRBJ2-1 and V is TRBV13-3; perhaps TRBD1 as D (6 bases). The CDR3 goes on 4 residues after the read ends, and that part is filled in from the germline J gene. CDR1 and CDR2 from the germline V gene are NNHDY and SYVADS. The CDR3 is 13 amino acids. V dropped 1 base and J dropped 4 bases, with 6 bases sitting between them.

In this sample, this clone is medium-sized. The genes are named according to mouse. The observed sequence ends 4 residues before the CDR3 terminus, with the missing tail filled in from the germline J gene. The chain carries TRBV31 and TRBJ2-7; 7 bases line up with TRBD1. The junction had 1 base not matched to a gene; V was cut back by 2 bases and J by 0 bases. There are 13 residues in the CDR3. CDR1 GKSSPN and CDR2 SITVG come from the germline V gene. The CDR3 here is CAWSWDSSYEQYF. The DNA read from the CDR3 is TGTGCCTGGAGTTGGGACAGCTCCTAT.

This clone was counted at least ten times. Gene labels here are mouse ones. The CDR3 goes on 4 residues after the read ends, and that part is filled in from the germline J gene. The genes are TRBV13-2 and TRBJ1-1; D possibly corresponds to TRBD1 (5 bases). This CDR3 region has 13 residues. The germline V gene has CDR1 NNHNN and CDR2 SYGAGS (reference sequence). The sequenced part of the CDR3 DNA is TGTGCCAGCGGTGATGGGGGGGGAGGA. Translating it yields CASGDGGGG. The full-length CDR3 reads as CASGDGGGGEVFF.

By sample fraction, this clone is medium-sized. Gene names and germline refer to mouse. The read falls 4 residues short of the CDR3 end, and the missing part is taken from the germline J gene. Other DNA sequences in this specimen translate into the identical CDR3. The V and J genes are TRBV19 and TRBJ1-1, with TRBD1 matching 8 bases. The CDR3 sequence is 14 residues long. Germline-derived CDR1 and CDR2 are FNHDT and SITEND (reference sequence). J gave up 2 bases and V 5 bases, and 5 bases lay outside the gene matches. The CDR3 region is CASSPDRANTEVFF. The covered CDR3 bases are TGTGCCAGCAGCCCGGACAGGGCTAACACA.

Relative to its sample, this clone is medium-sized. Mouse gene names apply. The read ends 4 residues before the CDR3 terminus; that terminus is restored from the germline J gene. This rearrangement joins TRBV13-2 to TRBJ2-7, with D possibly matching TRBD1 (6 bases). Trimming stripped 0 bases from V and 0 bases from J, with 7 bases between. The CDR3 length is 14 residues. CDR1 and CDR2 from the germline V gene are NNHNN and SYGAGS (reference sequence). CDR3 bases read: TGTGCCAGCGGTGATGGCAGGGGCTCCTAT. Protein: CASGDGRGSY. The CDR3 in full is CASGDGRGSYEQYF.

By share, this clone ranks as medium-sized. Gene names and germline match the mouse. The read is 4 residues too short to cover the CDR3 end, so that end is filled in from the germline J gene. The chain links TRBV1 to TRBJ2-1; 13 bases match TRBD2. Germline V gives CDR1 NSQYPW, CDR2 LRSPGD (reference sequence). This CDR3 comprises 15 residues. CDR3 loop: CTCSAGDWGGAEQFF. The covered CDR3 bases are TGCACCTGCAGTGCCGGGGACTGGGGGGGGGCT.

This clone was recorded a few times. Germline and genes here are mouse. The read is 4 residues too short to cover the CDR3 end, so that end is filled in from the germline J gene. The chain couples TRBV29 to TRBJ2-3; 9 nucleotides line up with TRBD1. The CDR3 contains 15 residues. V lost 6 bases, J lost 0 bases, and 4 bases stayed unmatched. Germline-derived CDR1 and CDR2 are MSHET and SYDVDS. The DNA read from the CDR3 is TGTGCTAGCAGCCCCGGGACAGGGAGTGCAGAA. This codes for CASSPGTGSAE. The full CDR3 protein reads CASSPGTGSAETLYF. Full variable domain (missing parts from reference TRBV29 and TRBJ2-3): DMKVTQMPRYLIKRMGENVLLECGQDMSHETMYWYRQDPGLGLQLIYISYDVDSNSEGDIPKGYRVSRKKREHFSLILDSAKTNQTSVYFCASSPGTGSAETLYFGSGTRLTVL.

This clone is classed as large (0.1 to 1%). Any gene name here is a mouse gene name. The CDR3 goes on 3 residues after the read ends, and that part is filled in from the germline J gene. The V gene is TRBV19, the J gene TRBJ1-6; TRBD1 is a possible D gene (6 bases). TRBJ1-6 is identified as an open reading frame with a role that is uncertain. Germline loops: CDR1 FNHDT, CDR2 SITEND (reference sequence). The CDR3 spans 17 residues. Trimming cost V 1 base and J 4 bases, with 15 bases left between them. CDR3 DNA (partial): TGTGCCAGCAGTATAAGGGGGGCCGGGATTTATAATTCGCCC. Its translation is CASSIRGAGIYNSP. The entire CDR3 is CASSIRGAGIYNSPLYF.

Within the sample, this clone is large. Gene names refer to mouse genes. The DNA ends 3 residues before the CDR3 does, and the rest of the CDR3 is filled in from the germline J gene. The chain has TRBV19 and TRBJ1-6; D uncertain. TRBJ1-6 is known as an ORF, though its function is uncertain. CDR3 length: 14 residues. Trimming took off 4 bases at V and 0 bases at J, with 5 bases between the two ends. Germline CDR1 reads FNHDT; CDR2 reads SITEND (reference sequence). CDR3 sequence: CASSLLSYNSPLYF. The covered CDR3 bases are TGTGCCAGCAGTCTTCTTTCCTATAATTCGCCC.

Concerning this clone: Gene names denote mouse genes. The read comes to an end 4 residues before the CDR3 does, leaving the germline J gene to fill in the end. The V and J genes are TRBV5 and TRBJ1-1, with D uncertain. CDR3 length: 13 residues. Germline CDR1 is LGHNA and CDR2 is YNLKQL (reference sequence). V was cut by 3 bases and J by 0 bases, with 5 bases left in between. CDR3 DNA (partial): TGTGCCAGCAGCCAGTCAACAAACACA. It yields the protein CASSQSTNT. The CDR3 as a whole reads CASSQSTNTEVFF.

This clone was counted ten times or more. Mouse names are used for the genes. The read finishes 3 residues shy of the CDR3 end, and the germline J gene is used to complete it. V usage is TRBV31 and J usage is TRBJ1-6, with TRBD1 as a possible D gene (5 bases). TRBJ1-6 is flagged as an ORF with uncertain function. CDR3 length: 13 residues. Germline lookup yields CDR1 GKSSPN and CDR2 SITVG. The V gene lost 0 bases and the J gene lost 7 bases, with 7 bases spanning the gap. The sequenced part of the CDR3 DNA is TGTGCCTGGAGTCTACAGGAGAATTCGCCC. Protein sequence: CAWSLQENSP. The whole CDR3 sequence reads CAWSLQENSPLYF.

This clone rates as medium-sized. Mouse germline and gene names are used. The read gets to within 4 residues of the CDR3 end, and the germline J gene fills in the rest. The gene calls are TRBV13-1 and TRBJ1-2; the D gene is possibly TRBD1 (5 bases). The CDR3 runs 13 residues. The V end lost 2 bases, the J end lost 1 base, and 6 bases lay between the germline ends. The germline V gene has CDR1 NSHNY and CDR2 SYGAGN. CDR3 sequence: CASSEDRNSDYTF. The part of the CDR3 DNA that was read is TGTGCCAGCAGTGAAGACAGAAACTCC.